This is a list of T cell receptor beta chains from one sample in a study of PD-1 blockade in classical Hodgkin lymphoma. Assay used: immunoSEQ multiplex PCR; TCRdb lists only in-frame clones, some missing. The sample contains about 9,900 clones, roughly nine tenths of which appear only once. Specimen: peripheral blood mononuclear cells (PBMCs), collected at baseline. The receptors come from a human donor with classical Hodgkin lymphoma. Each CDR3 is given with its conserved first and last residue. The D gene is left open where the match is weak. Some rows mark clone size as missing; the rest say once, few, many or name a class of expanded clone.

D | J | size | V | CDR3 | DNA
- | TRBJ1-1 | - | TRBV10-3 | CAIRLENTEAFF | TGTGCCATCAGGCTGGAGAACACTGAAGCTTTCTTT
- | TRBJ2-3 | - | TRBV19 | CASTAVGDTQYF | TGTGCCAGTACCGCCGTGGGAGATACGCAGTATTTT
- | TRBJ1-3 | - | TRBV19 | CASSIRSSGNTIYF | TGTGCCAGTAGTATCCGAAGCTCTGGAAACACCATATATTTT
- | TRBJ2-7 | - | TRBV6-6 | CASSYERQPQYF | TGTGCCAGCAGTTACGAGAGACAGCCCCAGTACTTC
- | TRBJ2-1 | - | TRBV27 | CASRHLGEQFF | TGTGCCAGCAGACACCTCGGTGAGCAGTTCTTC
- | TRBJ2-7 | once | TRBV7-2 | CASSLAAVSSYEQYF | TGTGCCAGCAGCTTAGCAGCGGTTAGCTCCTACGAGCAGTACTTC
- | TRBJ1-5 | - | TRBV9 | CASSVGAGAYSNQPQHF | TGTGCCAGCAGCGTAGGAGCCGGAGCCTATAGCAATCAGCCCCAGCATTTT
TRBD2 | TRBJ2-7 | - | TRBV7-6 | CASSPLAGGSGNTYEQYF | TGTGCCAGCAGCCCCCTGGCGGGTGGAAGCGGGAACACCTACGAGCAGTACTTC
- | TRBJ1-3 | - | TRBV29-1 | CSVTTDSAGNTIYF | TGCAGCGTCACAACAGATTCCGCTGGAAACACCATATATTTT
TRBD1 | TRBJ2-1 | - | TRBV5-4 | CASSRGTGGQSYNEQFF | TGTGCCAGCAGCCGCGGGACAGGGGGCCAATCCTACAATGAGCAGTTCTTC
TRBD1 | TRBJ1-2 | - | TRBV5-4 | CASSLLGQGGLSYGYTF | TGTGCCAGCAGCCTGCTGGGACAGGGGGGTCTTTCCTATGGCTACACCTTC
TRBD1 | TRBJ2-3 | - | TRBV5-1 | CASSKGQGLVSSTDTQYF | TGCGCCAGCAGCAAGGGACAGGGCTTAGTCTCTAGCACAGATACGCAGTATTTT
- | TRBJ1-2 | - | TRBV6-4 | CASPTKGDGYTF | TGTGCCAGCCCCACGAAAGGGGATGGCTACACCTTC
- | TRBJ2-5 | - | TRBV15 | CATSRDEEETQYF | TGTGCCACCAGCAGAGATGAGGAAGAGACCCAGTACTTC
- | TRBJ1-6 | - | TRBV5-1 | CASSSRATNSPLHF | TGCGCCAGCAGCTCACGAGCGACAAATTCACCCCTCCACTTT
- | TRBJ2-1 | - | TRBV11-3 | CASSLGDSGSYNEQFF | TGTGCCAGCAGCTTGGGGGATAGCGGCTCCTACAATGAGCAGTTCTTC
TRBD2 | TRBJ2-1 | - | TRBV7-3 | CASSRLAGGNEQFF | TGTGCCAGCAGCCGACTAGCGGGGGGGAATGAGCAGTTCTTC
- | TRBJ2-7 | - | TRBV14 | CASSQEQESSYEQYF | TGTGCCAGCAGCCAAGAGCAGGAGAGCTCCTACGAGCAGTACTTC